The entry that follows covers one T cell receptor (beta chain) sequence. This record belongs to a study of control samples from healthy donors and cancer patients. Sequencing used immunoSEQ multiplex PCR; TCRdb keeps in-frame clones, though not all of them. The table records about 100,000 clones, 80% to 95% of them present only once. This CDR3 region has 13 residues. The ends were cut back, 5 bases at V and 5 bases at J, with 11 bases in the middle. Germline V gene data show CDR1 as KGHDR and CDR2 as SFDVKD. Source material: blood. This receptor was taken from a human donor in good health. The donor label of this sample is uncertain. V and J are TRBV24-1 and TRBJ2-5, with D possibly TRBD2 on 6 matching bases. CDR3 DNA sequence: TGTGCCACCAGTGGGCGGGGCCCCGAGACCCAGTACTTC. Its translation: CATSGRGPETQYF.